This T cell receptor (beta chain) is from a study of identical twins. TCRdb recomputed calls from the 5' RACE reads with MiXCR, one row per CDR3 protein. The table has around 960,000 distinct CDR3 sequences, 9% to 15% seen once. This clonotype appeared many times. This CDR3 comprises 15 residues. J gave up 2 bases and V 5 bases, and 5 bases lay outside the gene matches. This same sample was also taken into another study, of yellow fever vaccine responses in identical twins.

Sequenced material: PBMCs. The source is a woman aged 18-29 years in good health. This sequence joins TRBV12-3 or TRBV12-4 and TRBJ2-7, with TRBD2 identical over 11 bases. The CDR3 reads CASSATSGGPYEQYF. The CDR3 nucleotides read TGTGCCAGCAGTGCAACTAGCGGGGGCCCCTACGAGCAGTACTTC.